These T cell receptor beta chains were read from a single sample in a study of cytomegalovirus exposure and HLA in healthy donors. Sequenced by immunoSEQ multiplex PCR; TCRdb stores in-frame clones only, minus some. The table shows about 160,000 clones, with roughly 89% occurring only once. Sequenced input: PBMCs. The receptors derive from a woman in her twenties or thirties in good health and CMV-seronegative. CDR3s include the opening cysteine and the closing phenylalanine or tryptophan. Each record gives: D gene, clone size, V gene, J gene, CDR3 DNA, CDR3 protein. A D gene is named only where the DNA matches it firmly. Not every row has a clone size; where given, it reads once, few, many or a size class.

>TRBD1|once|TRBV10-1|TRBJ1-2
TGCGCCAGCCCTCCCGATCGACAGGGCGTAGCAGATGGCTACACCTTC
CASPPDRQGVADGYTF
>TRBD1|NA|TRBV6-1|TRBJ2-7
TGTGCCAGCTCAGGGACAGGGACCTACGAGCAGTACTTC
CASSGTGTYEQYF
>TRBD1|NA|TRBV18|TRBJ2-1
TGTGCCAGCTCACCGGGACAGGGAAGGGATGAGCAGTTCTTC
CASSPGQGRDEQFF
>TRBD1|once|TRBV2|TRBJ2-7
TGTGCCAGCAGTGACAGGGGGCTCGAGCAGTACTTC
CASSDRGLEQYF
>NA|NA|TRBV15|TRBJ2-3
TGTGCCACCAGCAGAGAACAACAGTTACTCAGCACAGATACGCAGTATTTT
CATSREQQLLSTDTQYF
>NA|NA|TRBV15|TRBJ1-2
TGTGCCACCAGCAGAGAGTACAGTAACTATGGCTACACCTTC
CATSREYSNYGYTF
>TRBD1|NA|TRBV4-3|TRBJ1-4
TGCGCCAGCAGCCAGGGTCGGACAGGCGGCGAAAAACTGTTTTTT
CASSQGRTGGEKLFF
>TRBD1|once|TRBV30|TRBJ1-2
TGTGCCTGGAGCCCCGGGACAGGGGAAATACTTGGAGGCTACACCTTC
CAWSPGTGEILGGYTF
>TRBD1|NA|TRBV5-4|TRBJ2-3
TGTGCCAGCAGCTCTCAGGGGGCGGATACGCAGTATTTT
CASSSQGADTQYF
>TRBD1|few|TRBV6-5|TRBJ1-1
TGTGCCAGCAGTTACTCTGGAAGGGGGCGCGGCACTGAAGCTTTCTTT
CASSYSGRGRGTEAFF
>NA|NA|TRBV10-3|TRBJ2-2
TGTGCCAGTGCGAGGGCGAACACCGGGGAGCTGTTTTTT
CASARANTGELFF
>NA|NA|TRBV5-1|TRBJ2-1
TGCGCCAGCAGCTTTGGCGGTAGCTCCTACAATGAGCAGTTCTTC
CASSFGGSSYNEQFF
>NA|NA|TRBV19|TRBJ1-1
TGTGCCAGTATAGGCGGCCGGGGGGAGAACACTGAAGCTTTCTTT
CASIGGRGENTEAFF
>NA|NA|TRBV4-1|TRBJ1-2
TGCGCCAGCAGTCCAACTGGACGGGGAGGAGCTAACTATGGCTACACCTTC
CASSPTGRGGANYGYTF
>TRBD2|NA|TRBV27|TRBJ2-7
TGTGCCAGCAGTTACGGACTAGCGGGAGGGCCCCCCTACGAGCAGTACTTC
CASSYGLAGGPPYEQYF
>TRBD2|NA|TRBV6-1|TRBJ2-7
TGTGCCAGCAGTGGAGGACTAGCGAGCTACGAGCAGTACTTC
CASSGGLASYEQYF
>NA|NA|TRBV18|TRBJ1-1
TGTGCCAGCTCACCGTTAGGTCAGGGTATGAACACTGAAGCTTTCTTT
CASSPLGQGMNTEAFF
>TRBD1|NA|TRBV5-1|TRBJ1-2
TGCGCCACCAGGGACAGTCGTAACTATGGCTACACCTTC
CATRDSRNYGYTF
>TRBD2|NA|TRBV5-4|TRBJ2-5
TGTGCCAGCAGCTTGATTCCCTTCAGCGGGATTCGGCAAGAGACCCAGTACTTC
CASSLIPFSGIRQETQYF
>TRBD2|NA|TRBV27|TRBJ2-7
TGTGCCAGCAGCCGCGGGACTACTAAAACTGAAGAGCAGTACTTC
CASSRGTTKTEEQYF
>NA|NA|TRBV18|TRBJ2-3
TGTGCCAGCTCACCATCTGGGGGGGCCCCTACGCAGTATTTT
CASSPSGGAPTQYF
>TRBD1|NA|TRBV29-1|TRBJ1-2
TGCAGCGTTGATGACAGGGGGCGGACAAGAGGCTACACCTTC
CSVDDRGRTRGYTF
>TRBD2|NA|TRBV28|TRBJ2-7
TGTGCCAGCAGTTCGATCGCCGGGACTAGCGGGAGGGCCCGTCCTCTCGAGCAGTACTTC
CASSSIAGTSGRARPLEQYF
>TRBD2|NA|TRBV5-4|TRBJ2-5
TGTGCCAGCAGTCAGATGTTTAGCGGGACTAAGCCATCCAGGGAGACCCAGTACTTC
CASSQMFSGTKPSRETQYF
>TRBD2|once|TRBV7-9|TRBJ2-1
TGTGCCAGCAGCCCGACTAGCGGAAGCTCCTACAATGAGCAGTTCTTC
CASSPTSGSSYNEQFF
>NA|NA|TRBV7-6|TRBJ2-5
TGTGCCAGCAGCCTGGCTAGAGGGTATGAAGAGACCCAGTACTTC
CASSLARGYEETQYF
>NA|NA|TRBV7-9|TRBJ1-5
TGTGCCAGCAGCTCCTCCGGCGGTGGGGGAGGTCAGCCCCAGCATTTT
CASSSSGGGGGQPQHF
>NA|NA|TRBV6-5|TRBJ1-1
TGTGCCAGCACCCAGGGGCCGAACACTGAAGCTTTCTTT
CASTQGPNTEAFF
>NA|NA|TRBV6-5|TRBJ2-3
TGCGCCAGCAGTCCCTGGGGCACCCCCACAGATACGCAGTATTTT
CASSPWGTPTDTQYF
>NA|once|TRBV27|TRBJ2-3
TGTGCCAGCAGTCTACCGGGGGTCCATACGCAGTATTTT
CASSLPGVHTQYF
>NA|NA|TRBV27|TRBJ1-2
TGTGCCAGCAGTCCCCTGGCAGGGGCGGAACGTGGCTACACCTTC
CASSPLAGAERGYTF
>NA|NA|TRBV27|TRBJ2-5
TGTGCCAGCAGTCCGGGACTCTTGGTAGAGACCCAGTACTTC
CASSPGLLVETQYF
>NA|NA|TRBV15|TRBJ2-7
TGTGCCACCTCTCTCCGGGGTCGGAGCTCCTACGAGCAGTACTTC
CATSLRGRSSYEQYF
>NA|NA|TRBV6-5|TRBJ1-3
TGTGCCAGCAGTTACTCCCACAGGGCGCAAGGAAACACCATATATTTT
CASSYSHRAQGNTIYF
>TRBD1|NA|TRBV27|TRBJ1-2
TGTGCCAGCAGTTACCGGGACAGGGGCTATGGCTACACCTTC
CASSYRDRGYGYTF
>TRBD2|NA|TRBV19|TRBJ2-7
TGTGCCAGTAGTAGGGGACTAGCGTCCCACGAGCAGTACTTC
CASSRGLASHEQYF
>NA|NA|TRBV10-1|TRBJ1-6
TGCGCCAGCAGTGAAACACAGGGACGAACACCCCTCCACTTT
CASSETQGRTPLHF
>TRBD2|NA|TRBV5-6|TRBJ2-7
TGTGCCAGCAGCGCCGGACTAGCGGCAAACTACGAGCAGTACTTC
CASSAGLAANYEQYF
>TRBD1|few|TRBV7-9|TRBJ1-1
TGTGCCAGCAGCTTAGTTGACAGGGGTGTCACTGAAGCTTTCTTT
CASSLVDRGVTEAFF
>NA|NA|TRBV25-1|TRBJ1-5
TGTGCCAGCAGTGGCCCGCAGGGTAGCAATCAGCCCCAGCATTTT
CASSGPQGSNQPQHF
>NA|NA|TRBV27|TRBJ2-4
TGTGCCAGCAGTTCCCCGCAGGGGCGAAACATTCAGTACTTC
CASSSPQGRNIQYF
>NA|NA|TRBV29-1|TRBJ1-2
TGCAGCGTCGAGGGGGGGGCCTATGGCTACACCTTC
CSVEGGAYGYTF
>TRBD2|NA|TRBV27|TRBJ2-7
TGTGCCAGCAGTTTACAGGGCGGGGGGGCTTGGGAGCAGTACTTC
CASSLQGGGAWEQYF
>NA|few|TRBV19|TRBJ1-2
TGTGCCAGTACGGAGGGTTATGGCTACACCTTC
CASTEGYGYTF
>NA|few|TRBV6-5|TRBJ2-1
TGTGCCAGCAGTGACCGGGGTCCAAATGAGCAGTTCTTC
CASSDRGPNEQFF
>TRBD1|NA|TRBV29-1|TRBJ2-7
TGCAGCGTCGGGACAGGGAAATACGAGCAGTACTTC
CSVGTGKYEQYF
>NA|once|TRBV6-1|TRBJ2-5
TGTGCCAGCAGTGATTGGACACCCCAAGAGACCCAGTACTTC
CASSDWTPQETQYF
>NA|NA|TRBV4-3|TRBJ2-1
TGCGCCAGCAGCCAAGATCTCCTTAGCTCCTACAATGAGCAGTTCTTC
CASSQDLLSSYNEQFF
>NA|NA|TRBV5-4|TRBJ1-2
TGTGCCAGCAGCTTAGGGGAAGGCTACACCTTC
CASSLGEGYTF
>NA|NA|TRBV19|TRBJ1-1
TGTGCCAGTAGTATATCAGTCAACACTGAAGCTTTCTTT
CASSISVNTEAFF
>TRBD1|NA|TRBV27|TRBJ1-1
TGTGCCAGCAGCTCGACAGGGGGCGTGGAAACTTTCTTT
CASSSTGGVETFF
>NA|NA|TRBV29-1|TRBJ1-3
TGCAGCGTTGGGCCCAGAGGGGGAAACACCATATATTTT
CSVGPRGGNTIYF
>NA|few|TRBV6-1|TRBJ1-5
TGTGCCAGCAGTGTCATTACTAGTCAGCCCCAGCATTTT
CASSVITSQPQHF
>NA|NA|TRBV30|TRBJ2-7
TGTGCCTGGAGGTCGGGCGGGTTCTACGAGCAGTACTTC
CAWRSGGFYEQYF